This paragraph covers one TCR gamma chain sequence. This clone was found a few times. Its antigen remains unidentified. No base qualities exist here, and no much larger clone lies one base off it. Additional DNA sequences in this sample encode the identical CDR3. This entry belongs to a study of human gamma delta and Vdelta1 T cells (dated 2018 in TCRdb). As for the study more broadly: The study investigated Delta One T cells, Vd1+ gamma-delta T cells, as cytotoxic effectors against acute myeloid leukemia. The full study reports these points: Polyclonality and broad cytotoxic targeting of acute myeloid leukemia were reported for Delta One T cells.

The cysteine opens and the phenylalanine closes a CDR3 of 13 amino acids. The read is trimmed to its CDR3 DNA, 39 bases read in frame from base 1. CDR1 is given as GITISATS and CDR2 as ISYDGTV, both from the germline V gene (reference sequence). V and J are trimmed by 2 bases and 2 bases, and the gene matches miss 3 bases of the junction. The library was generated by PCR. The run used an Illumina MiSeq. TCRdb reran clone calling on the public reads with CATT; rows sharing one DNA sequence were then combined. This sample gives about 8,700 gamma-chain clones in total; around 45% of them show up just once. Roughly 2.7% of the sample is taken by the ten largest.

The rearranged chain carries TRGV9 and TRGJ1 or TRGJ2. The TCR was taken from a human donor in good health. Sequencing used Vdelta1 gamma-delta T cells from blood grown in culture (DOT cells). The cell subset or site label, as the study defines it: Delta One T cells, in vitro expanded/differentiated Vd1+ gamma-delta T cells. The CDR3 in this case is CALWEGYYYKKLF. The sequenced DNA: TGTGCCTTGTGGGAGGGATATTATTATAAGAAACTCTTT.